The source of this T cell receptor beta chain is a study of blood T cell repertoires in COVID-19. Study details: Whether acute or convalescent, the COVID-19 samples came from the United States, Italy and Spain. T cells, B-cell-depleted T cells, or PBMCs supplied cDNA or gDNA.

The germline CDR1 and CDR2 sequences are MNHNY and SVGAGI (reference sequence). This CDR3 spans 13 amino acids. V was pared by 5 bases and J by 8 bases, with 4 bases of the junction left unmatched. Profiling relied on immunoSEQ multiplex PCR, and the TCRdb table lists in-frame clones only, not all of them. Here the sample spans about 160,000 clones, approximately 87% being singletons. The sequencing sample was made of peripheral blood. The receptor was derived from a woman in her 70s with acute or convalescent COVID-19. The rearrangement links TRBV6-6 to TRBJ1-4; 8 nucleotides align to TRBD1. CDR3: CASSGTGAEKLFF. The CDR3, as DNA: TGTGCCAGCAGTGGGACAGGAGCAGAAAAACTGTTTTTT.